Presented here are 26 T cell receptor beta chains from one specimen sequenced in a study of blood T cell repertoires in COVID-19. The table came from immunoSEQ multiplex PCR; TCRdb's copy has only in-frame clones and leaves some out. The sample lists 200,000 to 250,000 clones, 85% to 90% occurring once. Specimen: PBMCs or T cells enriched from blood (not recorded which). The receptors originated from a man aged 45-60 years who had been exposed to COVID-19.

This clone appeared a few times. J is TRBJ1-3 and V is TRBV19; a possible D gene is TRBD1 (6 bases). CDR3 length: 16 residues. CDR1 is LNHDA, CDR2 SQIVND, per germline (reference sequence). The V end lost 3 bases, the J end lost 0 bases, and 12 bases lay between the germline ends. Written as DNA, the CDR3 is TGTGCCAGTAGTATCGGTCAGGGGTTCTCTGGAAACACCATATATTTT. Protein sequence: CASSIGQGFSGNTIYF.

The rearrangement uses TRBV7-9 and TRBJ1-1, with 9 positions matching TRBD1. The CDR3 has 16 amino acids. Germline CDR1 SEHNR, CDR2 FQNEAQ (reference sequence). The V gene end was trimmed by 6 bases and the J gene end by 4 bases; junction bases not matched to a gene: 12. In DNA form, the CDR3 reads TGTGCCAGCAGGCCTGGGACAGGGAGGTCATTCACTGAAGCTTTCTTT. Protein: CASRPGTGRSFTEAFF.

The rearrangement joins TRBV11-1 to TRBJ2-5; 8 nucleotides align to TRBD2. After removal of 1 base from V and 1 base from J, the junction contained 2 bases not matched to a gene. Looked up from germline, CDR1 is SGHAT and CDR2 is FQDESV (reference sequence). CDR3 length equals 15 residues. The CDR3 is CASSLVAGGQETQYF. For the CDR3, the DNA is TGTGCCAGCAGCTTAGTCGCGGGGGGCCAAGAGACCCAGTACTTC.

This clone appeared once. The J gene is TRBJ1-3, the V gene TRBV5-1, with TRBD1 as a possible D gene (5 bases). V lost 4 bases and J 0 bases, leaving 14 bases between the germline ends. Germline assignment: CDR1 SGHRS and CDR2 YFSETQ. The CDR3 has 16 residues. The CDR3 DNA reads TGCGCCAGCAGCCTGGCGGGGGAAAGCTCTGGAAACACCATATATTTT. This codes for CASSLAGESSGNTIYF.

The V call is TRBV3-1 (or the pseudogene TRBV3-2), the J call TRBJ2-3; 10 nucleotides align to TRBD2. CDR3 length: 15 amino acids. Germline assignment: CDR1 LGHDT and CDR2 YNNKEL (reference sequence). Trimming cost V 4 bases and J 2 bases; bases outside gene matches: 3. For the CDR3, the DNA is TGTGCCAGCAGCCGGACTAGCGGACCCACAGATACGCAGTATTTT. It yields the protein CASSRTSGPTDTQYF.

J is TRBJ2-1 and V is TRBV6-5; TRBD1 might be the D (5 bases). Per the germline V gene, CDR1 is MNHEY and CDR2 is SVGAGI. The V and J ends lost 7 bases and 5 bases respectively, with 9 bases between them. The CDR3 has 12 amino acids. CDR3 residues: CASNKGDNEQFF. The DNA for the CDR3 is TGTGCCAGCAATAAAGGGGACAATGAGCAGTTCTTC.

CDR3 protein: CASSFRTEAFF. CDR3 coding DNA: TGTGCCAGCAGTTTTCGGACTGAAGCTTTCTTT. The chain uses TRBV12-3 or TRBV12-4 and TRBJ1-1, with D hard to call. The CDR3 extends over 11 amino acids. V was trimmed by 3 bases and J by 5 bases, leaving 4 bases between them.

The rearrangement uses TRBV5-4 and TRBJ1-6, with D possibly TRBD1 on 6 matching bases. This CDR3 comprises 15 residues. V was trimmed by 7 bases and J by 9 bases, leaving 20 bases between them. Germline V gives CDR1 SGHNT, CDR2 YYREEE (reference sequence). Here the CDR3 reads CASGTKTGNVSPLHF. In DNA form, the CDR3 reads TGTGCCAGCGGGACCAAAACAGGGAATGTTTCACCCCTCCACTTT. The full variable domain, completed using reference TRBV5-4 and TRBJ1-6, is ETGVTQSPTHLIKTRGQQVTLRCSSQSGHNTVSWYQQALGQGPQFIFQYYREEENGRGNFPPRFSGLQFPNYSSELNVNALELDDSALYLCASGTKTGNVSPLHFGNGTRLTVT.

The gene calls are TRBV5-1 and TRBJ1-1; D is possibly TRBD1 (6 bases). Germline loops: CDR1 SGHRS, CDR2 YFSETQ. CDR3 length equals 13 residues. V lost 1 base and J lost 7, with 11 bases in between. CDR3 DNA: TGCGCCAGCAGCTTGACAGGGTATAGTGAAGCTTTCTTT. Its protein is CASSLTGYSEAFF.

This chain links TRBV11-3 with TRBJ1-4; 8 bases fit TRBD1. Germline assignment: CDR1 SGHNT and CDR2 YENEEA. The J segment lost 7 bases and the V segment lost 5 bases, leaving 9 bases of the junction unmatched. The CDR3 spans 15 residues. This CDR3 is CASSPPGTGIEKLFF. Written as DNA, the CDR3 is TGTGCCAGCAGCCCACCCGGGACAGGAATTGAAAAACTGTTTTTT.

This clone has a single count. The V gene is TRBV7-9, the J gene TRBJ2-3; D is unresolved. The CDR3 is 12 amino acids. Germline assignment: CDR1 SEHNR and CDR2 FQNEAQ (reference sequence). V shed 5 bases and J shed 3 bases, with 6 bases lying between them. The CDR3 DNA sequence: TGTGCCAGCAGCCCCCAAACAGATACGCAGTATTTT. Amino acid sequence: CASSPQTDTQYF.

This chain uses TRBV5-5 with TRBJ2-5; a possible D gene is TRBD1 (5 bases). Per germline, CDR1 SGHKS and CDR2 YYEKEE (reference sequence). The length of the CDR3 is 15 residues. Trimming removed 3 bases from V and 4 bases from J, with 16 bases in between. The CDR3 reads CASSSPPLGPETQYF. In nucleotides, the CDR3 is TGTGCCAGCAGCTCGCCTCCCTTGGGGCCAGAGACCCAGTACTTC.

The chain carries TRBV3-1 (or the pseudogene TRBV3-2) and TRBJ2-2, with D possibly TRBD1 on 5 matching bases. The CDR3 has 14 amino acids. V was cut by 3 bases and J by 7 bases, with 12 bases left in between. Germline CDR1 reads LGHDT; CDR2 reads YNNKEL (reference sequence). CDR3 DNA: TGTGCCAGCAGCCAGGGTGATAGGGGCGGGGAGCTGTTTTTT. Its translation is CASSQGDRGGELFF.

The chain employs TRBV28 and TRBJ2-3; 11 positions match TRBD1. V lost 11 bases to trimming and J lost 1 base; unmatched junction nucleotides: 2. Germline-derived CDR1 and CDR2 are MDHEN and SYDVKM. This CDR3 comprises 13 residues. DNA for the CDR3: TGTGCCGGACAGGGGGCACGCACAGATACGCAGTATTTT. Translation: CAGQGARTDTQYF.

The chain couples TRBV5-1 to TRBJ2-2, with D perhaps matching TRBD2 (5 bases). The V gene lost 2 bases and the J gene lost 2 bases, with 10 bases spanning the gap. Germline values: CDR1 SGHRS, CDR2 YFSETQ. This CDR3 region has 15 residues. The CDR3 protein is CASSLERANTGELFF. CDR3 DNA: TGCGCCAGCAGCTTAGAGAGGGCCAACACCGGGGAGCTGTTTTTT.

The chain has TRBV7-9 and TRBJ2-1; no clear D. The germline V gene encodes CDR1 SEHNR and CDR2 FQNEAQ (reference sequence). The CDR3 runs to 12 residues. V dropped 4 bases and J dropped 6 bases, with 7 bases sitting between them. The CDR3 loop is CASSSELNEQFF. CDR3 nucleotide sequence: TGTGCCAGCAGCTCCGAACTCAATGAGCAGTTCTTC.

This rearrangement joins TRBV3-1 (or the pseudogene TRBV3-2) to TRBJ2-1, with TRBD2 matching 13 bases. CDR3 length: 17 amino acids. Trimming at V came to 4 bases and at J to 8 bases, leaving 11 bases not matched to a gene. The V gene's germline CDR1 is LGHDT and CDR2 YNNKEL (reference sequence). This chain's CDR3 is CASSPMQGLAGEDEQFF. The DNA of the CDR3 is TGTGCCAGCAGCCCGATGCAAGGACTAGCGGGGGAGGATGAGCAGTTCTTC.

J is TRBJ2-7 and V is TRBV18; 7 nucleotides agree with TRBD2. The length of the CDR3 is 14 residues. Germline loops: CDR1 KGHSH, CDR2 LQKENI. Trimming cost V 2 bases and J 8 bases; bases outside gene matches: 9. The CDR3, as DNA: TGTGCCAGCTCACCATTCGCGGGGGAGCGTAAGCAGTACGTC. Its protein product is CASSPFAGERKQYV.

This clone occurred a few times. The V gene is TRBV3-1 (or the pseudogene TRBV3-2), the J gene TRBJ2-1; D remains unclear. This CDR3 has 15 amino acids. Germline CDR1 LGHDT, CDR2 YNNKEL (reference sequence). Trimming removed 1 base from V and 2 bases from J, with 9 bases in between. The CDR3 spells CASSQGAPTYNEQFF. CDR3 DNA: TGTGCCAGCAGCCAAGGGGCGCCCACCTACAATGAGCAGTTCTTC.

The chain uses TRBV28 and TRBJ1-5; D remains ambiguous. CDR3 length: 14 amino acids. Germline CDR1 MDHEN, CDR2 SYDVKM. V was cut by 5 bases and J by 0 bases, with 8 bases left in between. CDR3 loop: CASSLTYSNQPQHF. In DNA, the CDR3 is TGTGCCAGCAGTCTTACATATAGCAATCAGCCCCAGCATTTT.

This sequence joins TRBV5-1 and TRBJ1-6; 7 bases match TRBD1. Germline-derived CDR1 and CDR2 are SGHRS and YFSETQ. This CDR3 is built from 17 residues. The V and J ends lost 3 bases and 5 bases, in that order; junction bases with no gene match: 11. CDR3 protein: CASSSQPGTANNSPLHF. The CDR3 region has the DNA TGCGCCAGCAGCTCACAACCCGGGACAGCGAATAATTCACCCCTCCACTTT.

The chain joins TRBV28 to TRBJ1-1; possible D gene TRBD1, 6 bases. The CDR3 totals 12 residues. The germline V gene has CDR1 MDHEN and CDR2 SYDVKM. For the CDR3, the DNA is TGTGCTGAGGGGGAACTAGGACGCGAAGCTTTCTTT. It encodes CAEGELGREAFF. Drawing the rest from reference TRBV28 and TRBJ1-1, the complete variable domain is DVKVTQSSRYLVKRTGEKVFLECVQDMDHENMFWYRQDPGLGLRLIYFSYDVKMKEKGDIPEGYSVSREKKERFSLILESASTNQTSMYLCAEGELGREAFFGQGTRLTVV.

The V gene is TRBV15, the J gene TRBJ1-4, with 7 bases aligning to TRBD1. With V trimmed by 1 base and J by 5 bases, 4 bases remained unmatched. The CDR3 is made up of 15 amino acids. Germline assignment: CDR1 LNHNV and CDR2 YYDKDF (reference sequence). CDR3 coding DNA: TGTGCCACCAGCAGAGGACAGGGTCCGAATGAAAAACTGTTTTTT. It codes for CATSRGQGPNEKLFF.

This clone was observed a handful of times. The rearrangement uses TRBV5-1 and TRBJ2-3; TRBD1 might be the D (6 bases). Per the germline V gene, CDR1 is SGHRS and CDR2 is YFSETQ. The germline V and J ends were trimmed by 3 bases and 0 bases, with 14 bases remaining between them. This CDR3 comprises 16 residues. In nucleotides, the CDR3 is TGCGCCAGCAGCTGGAAATCAGGGGATAGCACAGATACGCAGTATTTT. Residues: CASSWKSGDSTDTQYF. Drawing the rest from reference TRBV5-1 and TRBJ2-3, the complete variable domain is KAGVTQTPRYLIKTRGQQVTLSCSPISGHRSVSWYQQTPGQGLQFLFEYFSETQRNKGNFPGRFSGRQFSNSRSEMNVSTLELGDSALYLCASSWKSGDSTDTQYFGPGTRLTVL.

The rearrangement joins TRBV28 to TRBJ1-1; D perhaps matches TRBD1 (6 bases). Germline assignment: CDR1 MDHEN and CDR2 SYDVKM. The CDR3 contains 14 residues. Trimming removed 5 bases at V and 0 bases at J, with 10 bases between. The CDR3 region is CASSLQGLNTEAFF. The CDR3 nucleotides are TGTGCCAGCAGTCTACAGGGTTTGAACACTGAAGCTTTCTTT.

In DNA form, the CDR3 reads TGTGCCAGCAGGCGGGGGCTGTACACTGAAGCTTTCTTT. Residues: CASRRGLYTEAFF. The rearrangement uses TRBV27 and TRBJ1-1; D might be TRBD1 (6 bases). This CDR3 contains 13 residues. V was trimmed by 6 bases and J by 3 bases, leaving 11 bases between them. The germline CDR1 and CDR2 sequences are MNHEY and SMNVEV (reference sequence).